Described below is a single TCR beta chain sequence and its context. This record comes from a study of blood T cell repertoires in COVID-19. Study as a whole: Italy, Spain and the United States were the sources of the convalescent and acute COVID-19 samples. In each case, the material was cDNA or gDNA derived from T cells, B-cell-depleted T cells, or PBMCs.

The germline V and J ends were trimmed by 5 bases and 0 bases, with 5 bases remaining between them. The CDR3 loop spans 12 amino acids. Germline CDR1 and CDR2: SGHRS and YFSETQ. Under the authors' procedure: Reference gene primer amplification gave nucleated cell count estimates. TCRdb keeps only in-frame clones here, not all; method: immunoSEQ multiplex PCR. The DNA gave D and trimming, while V, J and clone size come from that table. The sample includes some 48,000 clones, over 70% of them seen just once. V and J are TRBV5-1 and TRBJ1-2; D gene unclear. This clonotype was sampled from a human donor in a cohort sampled during active COVID-19. The sequenced sample consisted of peripheral blood. As DNA, the CDR3 is TGCGCCAGCAGTTATTCTAACTATGGCTACACCTTC. Its translation: CASSYSNYGYTF.